The clone carrying this T cell receptor (beta chain) turned up a few times. V gave up 7 bases and J gave up 3 bases, with 7 bases separating them. CDR3 length: 12 amino acids. Germline V gene data show CDR1 as SGHRS and CDR2 as YFSETQ. These data come from a study of blood T cells in healthy people across ages. Using a J-beta primer mix together with a sample-barcoded 5' primer, a second PCR was run for about 6 to 11 cycles. Each of the samples gave a minimum of 3 million paired-end reads that contained CDR3. From the 5' RACE reads, TCRdb called clonotypes with MiXCR, one entry per CDR3 protein. The sample shows some 1.4 million distinct CDR3 sequences, around 42% of them seen only once.

Sequenced sample: blood. This TCR was sampled from a woman aged 18-30 years in good health. This sequence joins TRBV5-1 and TRBJ2-2; D may be TRBD1 (5 bases). CDR3 region: CASCRDTGELFF. CDR3 DNA sequence: TGCGCCAGCTGCAGGGACACCGGGGAGCTGTTTTTT.